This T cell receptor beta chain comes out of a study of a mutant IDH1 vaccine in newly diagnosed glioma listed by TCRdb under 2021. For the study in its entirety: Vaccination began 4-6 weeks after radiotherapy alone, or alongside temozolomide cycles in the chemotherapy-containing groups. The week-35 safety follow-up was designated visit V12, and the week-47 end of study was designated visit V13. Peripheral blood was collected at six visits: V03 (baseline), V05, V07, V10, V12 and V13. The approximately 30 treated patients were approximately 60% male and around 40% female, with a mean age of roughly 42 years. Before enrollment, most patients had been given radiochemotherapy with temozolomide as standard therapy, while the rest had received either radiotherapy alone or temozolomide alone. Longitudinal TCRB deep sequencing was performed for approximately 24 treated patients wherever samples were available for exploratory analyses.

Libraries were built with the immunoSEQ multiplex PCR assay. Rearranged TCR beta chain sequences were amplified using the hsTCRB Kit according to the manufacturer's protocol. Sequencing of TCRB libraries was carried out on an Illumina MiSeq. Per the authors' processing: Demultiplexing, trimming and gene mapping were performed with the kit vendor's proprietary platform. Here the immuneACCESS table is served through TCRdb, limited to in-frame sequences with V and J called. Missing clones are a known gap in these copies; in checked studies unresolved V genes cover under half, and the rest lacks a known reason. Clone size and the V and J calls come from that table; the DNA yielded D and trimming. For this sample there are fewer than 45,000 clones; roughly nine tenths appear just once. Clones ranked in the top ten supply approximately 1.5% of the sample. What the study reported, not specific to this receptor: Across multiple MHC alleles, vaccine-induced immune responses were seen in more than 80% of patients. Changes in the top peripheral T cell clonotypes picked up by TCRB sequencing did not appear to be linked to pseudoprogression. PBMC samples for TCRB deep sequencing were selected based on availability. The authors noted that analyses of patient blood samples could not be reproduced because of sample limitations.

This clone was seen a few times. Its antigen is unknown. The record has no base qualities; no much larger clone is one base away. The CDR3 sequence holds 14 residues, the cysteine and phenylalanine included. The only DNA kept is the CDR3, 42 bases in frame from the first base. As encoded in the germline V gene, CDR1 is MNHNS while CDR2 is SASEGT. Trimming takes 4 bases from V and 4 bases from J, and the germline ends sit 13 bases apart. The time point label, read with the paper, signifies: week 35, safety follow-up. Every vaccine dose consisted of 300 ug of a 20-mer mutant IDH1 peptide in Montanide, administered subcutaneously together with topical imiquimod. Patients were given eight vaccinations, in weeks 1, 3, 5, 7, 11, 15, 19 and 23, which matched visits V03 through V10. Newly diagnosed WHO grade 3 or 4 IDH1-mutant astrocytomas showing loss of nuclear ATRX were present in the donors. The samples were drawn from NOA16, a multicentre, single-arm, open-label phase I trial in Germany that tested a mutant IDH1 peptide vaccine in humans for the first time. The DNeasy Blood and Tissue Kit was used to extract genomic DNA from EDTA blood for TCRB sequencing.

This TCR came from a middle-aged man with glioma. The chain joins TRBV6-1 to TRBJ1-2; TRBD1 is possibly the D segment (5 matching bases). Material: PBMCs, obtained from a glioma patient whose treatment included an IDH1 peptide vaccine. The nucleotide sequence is TGTGCCAGCAGTGTAGATTGGGGGGGCTATGGCTACACCTTC. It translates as CASSVDWGGYGYTF.